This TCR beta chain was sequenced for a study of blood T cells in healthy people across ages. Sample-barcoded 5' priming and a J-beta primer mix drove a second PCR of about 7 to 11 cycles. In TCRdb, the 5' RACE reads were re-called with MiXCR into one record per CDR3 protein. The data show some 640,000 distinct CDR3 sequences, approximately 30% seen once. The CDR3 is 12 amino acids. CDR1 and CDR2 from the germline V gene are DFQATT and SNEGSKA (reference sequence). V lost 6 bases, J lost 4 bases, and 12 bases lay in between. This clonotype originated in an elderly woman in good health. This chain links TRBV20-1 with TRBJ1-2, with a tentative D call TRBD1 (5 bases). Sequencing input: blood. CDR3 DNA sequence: TGCAGTGCAAAGATAGGGGCCTATGGCTACACCTTC. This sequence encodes CSAKIGAYGYTF.